This T cell receptor (beta chain) was documented in a study of blood T cell repertoires in COVID-19. Libraries were prepared by immunoSEQ multiplex PCR; TCRdb keeps only in-frame clonotypes and omits some of them. The repertoire holds 150,000 to 200,000 clones, 80% to 90% seen once, with around 1% in the top ten. Trimming cost V 10 bases and J 5 bases, with 17 bases left between them. Germline V gene lookup returns CDR1 ENHRY and CDR2 SYGVKD. The CDR3 runs 14 residues. The TCR was taken from a woman younger than 35 who had recovered from COVID-19. The sample consisted of peripheral blood. The rearrangement joins TRBV10-3 to TRBJ2-2, with D possibly matching TRBD1 (6 bases). CDR3 sequence reads: CATGLEGETGELFF. The CDR3 DNA is TGTGCCACCGGGTTAGAGGGGGAGACCGGGGAGCTGTTTTTT.